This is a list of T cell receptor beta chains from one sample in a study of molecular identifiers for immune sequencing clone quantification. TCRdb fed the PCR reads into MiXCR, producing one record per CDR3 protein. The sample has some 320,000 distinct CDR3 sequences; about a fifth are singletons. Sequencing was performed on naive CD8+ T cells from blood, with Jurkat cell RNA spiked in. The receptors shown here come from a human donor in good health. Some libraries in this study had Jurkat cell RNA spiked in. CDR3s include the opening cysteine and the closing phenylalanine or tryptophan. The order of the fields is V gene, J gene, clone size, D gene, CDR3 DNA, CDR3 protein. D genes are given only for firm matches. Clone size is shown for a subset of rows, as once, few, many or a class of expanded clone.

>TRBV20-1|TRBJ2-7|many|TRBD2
TGCAGTGCCGACGGGACTAGCGGGATGTACGAGCAGTACTTC
CSADGTSGMYEQYF
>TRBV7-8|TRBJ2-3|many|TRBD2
TGTGCCAGCAGCCCGTCGGAAGATAGTGCGGGGGACACAGATACGCAGTATTTT
CASSPSEDSAGDTDTQYF
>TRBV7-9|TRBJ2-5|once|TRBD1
TGTGCCAGCAGTCAACCGGGACAGGGCTGGAAAGAGACCCAGTGCTTC
CASSQPGQGWKETQCF
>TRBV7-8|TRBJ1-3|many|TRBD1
TGTGCCGGGACAGGGGATGAAAACACCATATATTTT
CAGTGDENTIYF
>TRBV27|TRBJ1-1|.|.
TGTGCCAGCAGTCTCGAGTGGGGGAACAAGAACACTGAAGCTTTCTTT
CASSLEWGNKNTEAFF
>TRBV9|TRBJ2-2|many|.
TGTGCCAGCAGCGTAGATGGGCAGGAGAACACCGGGGAGCTGTTTTTT
CASSVDGQENTGELFF
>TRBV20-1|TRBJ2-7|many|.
TGCAGTGCTAGAGTGGGGGAGTTCTCCTACGAGCAGTACTTC
CSARVGEFSYEQYF
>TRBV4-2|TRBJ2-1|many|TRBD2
TGTGCCAGCAGCCAACCTGGTAGCGGGAACTCCTACAATGAGCAGTTCTTC
CASSQPGSGNSYNEQFF
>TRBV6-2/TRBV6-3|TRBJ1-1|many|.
TGTGCCAGCAGTTACTCAGGCGCTGAAGCTTTCTTT
CASSYSGAEAFF
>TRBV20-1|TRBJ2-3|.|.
TGCAGTGCTTTGGGTTTCGGGAGAAACACAGATACGCAGTATTTT
CSALGFGRNTDTQYF
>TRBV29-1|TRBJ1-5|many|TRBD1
TGCAGCGTCGACTCGACTGGACAGGGATGGGATCAGCCCCAGCATTTT
CSVDSTGQGWDQPQHF
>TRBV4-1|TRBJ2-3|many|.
TGCGCCAGCAGCCACCTTAGCACAGATACGCAGTATTTT
CASSHLSTDTQYF
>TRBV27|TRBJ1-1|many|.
TGTGCCAGCAGTTTCAACCCCAGTAACACTGAAGCTTTCTTT
CASSFNPSNTEAFF
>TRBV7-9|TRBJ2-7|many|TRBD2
TGTGCCAGCAGCTTAGGCGGGGGGCACGTCTACGAGCAGTACTTC
CASSLGGGHVYEQYF
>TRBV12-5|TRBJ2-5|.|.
.
CASGLLSLDILETQYF
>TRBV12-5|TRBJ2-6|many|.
TGTGCTAGTGGTCTAGGGGTCCCTGGGGCCAACGTCCTGACTTTC
CASGLGVPGANVLTF
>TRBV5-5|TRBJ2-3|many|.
TGTGCCAGCACCCCACTTGCCCCAGCTACAGATACGCAGTATTTT
CASTPLAPATDTQYF
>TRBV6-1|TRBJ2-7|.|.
TGTGCCAGCAGTGAAGTTAGCGAGCAGTACTTC
CASSEVSEQYF
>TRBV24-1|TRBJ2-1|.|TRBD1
TGTGCCACCAGAGAGGGACAGGGATGGGAGCAGTTCTTC
CATREGQGWEQFF
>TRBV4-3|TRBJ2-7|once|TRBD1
TGCGCCAGCAGCCAAGAGAAGCAGGGGGCCTACGAGCAGTACTTC
CASSQEKQGAYEQYF
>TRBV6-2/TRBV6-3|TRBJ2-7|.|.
TGTGCCAGCAGAAACCCTGGGGCGGCCTACGAGCAGTACTTC
CASRNPGAAYEQYF
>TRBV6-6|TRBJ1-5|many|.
TGTGCCAGCAGTTTAGGGGACCAGGGGCAGCCCCAGCATTTT
CASSLGDQGQPQHF
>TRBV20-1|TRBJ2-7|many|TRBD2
TGCAGTGCTGAAGCGGGAATCTACGAGCAGTACTTC
CSAEAGIYEQYF
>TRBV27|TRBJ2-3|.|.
TGTGCCAGCAGTTTAAGGGTAGGCGGAGTAGCCACAGATACGCAGTATTTT
CASSLRVGGVATDTQYF
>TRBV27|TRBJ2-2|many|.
TGTGCCAGCAGTAAGCTAACCGGGGAGCTGTTTTTT
CASSKLTGELFF
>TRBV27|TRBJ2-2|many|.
TGTGCCAGCAGTTTTGGGGCGGTCACCGGGGAGCTGTTTTTT
CASSFGAVTGELFF
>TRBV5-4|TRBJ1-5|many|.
TGTGCCAGCAGCCTCGGACAGAATCAGCCCCAGCATTTT
CASSLGQNQPQHF
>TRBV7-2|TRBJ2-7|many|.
TGTGCCAGCAGCTTAGCGGGTGCCACCTACGAGCAGTACTTC
CASSLAGATYEQYF
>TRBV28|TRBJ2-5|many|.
TGTGCCAGCAGTGGGACTGGAGCAACCCAGTACTTC
CASSGTGATQYF
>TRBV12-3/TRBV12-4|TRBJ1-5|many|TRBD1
TGTGCCAGCAGTTTTGAAACAGGGGGCACATATCAGCCCCAGCATTTT
CASSFETGGTYQPQHF
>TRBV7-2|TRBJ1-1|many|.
TGTGCAGAGGCGATGAACACTGAAGCTTTCTTT
CAEAMNTEAFF
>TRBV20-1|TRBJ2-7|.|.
TGCAGTGCCACAGAAAACAGGGTCGCGGACGAGCAGTACTTC
CSATENRVADEQYF
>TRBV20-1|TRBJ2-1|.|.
TGCAGTGCTAGTGGGCCTTACAATGAGCAGTTCTTC
CSASGPYNEQFF
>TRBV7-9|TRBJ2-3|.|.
TGTGCCAGCAGCTTACTCGGGATCGACTCCCCAAAGGATACGCAGTATTTT
CASSLLGIDSPKDTQYF
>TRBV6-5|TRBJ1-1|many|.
TGTGCCAGCAGTCGGGGGACGAACACTGAAGCTTTCTTT
CASSRGTNTEAFF
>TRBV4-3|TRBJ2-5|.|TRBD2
TGCGCCAGCAGCCAACAGGGCGGGGGTGGAGAGACCCAGTACTTC
CASSQQGGGGETQYF
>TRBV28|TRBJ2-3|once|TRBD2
TGTGCCAGCAGTCCTTTAGCGGGAGCTAGCTCAGATACGCGGTATTTT
CASSPLAGASSDTRYF
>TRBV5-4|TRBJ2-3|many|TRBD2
TGTGCCAGCAGCCGGGGGGAGATGGCAGATACGCAGTATTTT
CASSRGEMADTQYF
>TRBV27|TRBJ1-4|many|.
TGTGCCAGCAGTCCCGATCCCAGGGCCCTCGTCGAAAAACTGTTTTTT
CASSPDPRALVEKLFF
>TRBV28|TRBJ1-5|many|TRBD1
TGTGCCAGCAGTCAATATGGACAGGGCAATCAGCCCCAGCATTTT
CASSQYGQGNQPQHF